This paragraph reports one TCR beta chain. In this sample, this clone turned up once. Its antigen has not been determined. No base-level quality is on record; no much larger clone is a single base apart. The data were obtained in a study of shared clonotypes between healthy human individuals (dated by TCRdb to 2020 to 2022). A note on the overall study: Three men and a couple of women, aged 18 to 49 years, made up the cohort. For each donor, CD4 naive and CD4 memory were each run on three plates, CD8 naive on two plates, and CD8 memory on one plate. To estimate repertoire size and how much clonotypes are shared between individuals, the study performed deep sequencing of blood TCR repertoires from a handful of healthy adults. To increase sequencing depth and limit assay-specific biases, different laboratories used diverse techniques to prepare libraries and sequence TCR repertoires. Between about 0.85 and 9.5 billion PBMCs per donor were obtained by leukapheresis.

Donors were healthy HIV-negative adults with no recently reported acute infections or vaccinations. Every donor was a Caucasian adult living in Nashville, Tennessee, USA. Magnetic negative selection was used to enrich CD4+ T cells, after which naive cells were positively selected on CD45RA and the negative fraction became the memory subset. After blood collection by leukapheresis, PBMCs were isolated using Ficoll-Histopaque density gradient centrifugation and then cryopreserved in the vapor phase of liquid nitrogen. Purity and quantity of every magnetically sorted T cell population were checked by analytical flow cytometry. Genomic DNA was isolated from each sorted fraction and quantified by UV absorbance on a Nanodrop 2000c. Study-wide conclusions, independent of this receptor: Sharing across a few donors was observed for around 5% of naive CD4, 3.5% of naive CD8, 2.3% of memory CD4, and around 0.4% of memory CD8 clonotypes. Sampling was restricted to blood, and TCR repertoires in tissue are likely to differ from TCR repertoires in blood. Incomplete sequencing was indicated by rarefaction of sorted-subset datasets, despite the large sequencing depth. Based on pairwise subsampling, the degree of clonotype sharing among donors was expected to be affected by sequencing depth. Larger estimated clonotype richness was generally found for naive subsets than for memory subsets. Compared with non-shared clonotypes, the clonotypes found in all four sorted-subset donors had higher generation probabilities. The genetic and exposure-history diversity represented was limited by the small number of donors.

TCR CDR3 regions were amplified from genomic DNA by multiplex PCR using the deep immunoSEQ assay. Genomic DNA extracted from each cell subset was distributed evenly over all wells of several immunoSEQ 96-well plates, and each plate served as one replicate. For sorted subsets, approximately 200 ng of genomic DNA, equivalent to some 33,000 T cell genomes, went into each replicate PCR. Purified libraries were measured with a Qubit 3.0 fluorometer, size-checked on a Bioanalyzer 2100, and measured again with the KAPA Library Quantification kit. A separate single-read 150-cycle Illumina NextSeq 550 flow cell was used to sequence each immunoSEQ 96-well plate. In the authors' own workflow: Because only junctional sequences without quality scores were contained in the immunoSEQ output, filtering matching that applied to full-length reads could not be performed. Sequences were annotated with PyIR, a Python wrapper for IgBLAST v1.9, using IMGT germline references to assign V/J genes and CDR3. Any read was removed if the V/J assignment was weak (E-value above 1e-6), the CDR3 was missing, or the read contained stop codons, out-of-frame junctions, or ambiguous translated residues. V3J clonotypes were defined as sequences sharing the same inferred V gene, J gene, and CDR3 amino acid sequence. The percentage overlap between two repertoires was calculated by dividing the number of shared unique clonotypes by the size of the smaller repertoire. Richness of each repertoire was evaluated using RTK rarefaction, the Chao1 estimator, and Recon v2.1 estimates of unobserved clonotypes. Generation probabilities were computed with OLGA for all TCRbeta clonotypes obtained by the gDNA method from four donors. Entries here come from immuneACCESS through TCRdb and include only in-frame sequences with V and J called. Some clones fail to appear in such tables; in the studies checked, an unresolved V gene covers under half of the shortfall, and the cause of the remainder is unknown. The V and J calls and clone size were taken over from that table, and D and trimming were inferred from the DNA. Present in this sample are hundreds of thousands of clones, roughly 95% of which were seen just once. The ten top clones hold 0.06% of the sample.

Trimming costs V 4 bases and J 0 bases, and their ends lie 19 bases apart. The germline V gene specifies SGDLS as CDR1 and YYNGEE as CDR2. CDR3 length: 18 amino acids, cysteine to phenylalanine. CDR3 DNA only is kept here, 54 bases in frame from base 1. Source material: naive CD4+ T cells sorted from blood. The intended sense of this specimen's cell subset or site label: CD45RA+ positively selected. The sequence came from a woman aged 30 to 39 in good health. The chain couples TRBV9 to TRBJ1-4; a tentative D match to TRBD1 spans 6 bases. The CDR3 in this case is CASSNRQGPTATNEKLFF. The DNA sequence is given as TGTGCCAGCAGCAACCGGCAGGGGCCCACCGCAACTAATGAAAAACTGTTTTTT. Where the CDR3 stops, the reference TRBV9 and TRBJ1-4 genes take over; the full variable domain is DSGVTQTPKHLITATGQRVTLRCSPRSGDLSVYWYQQSLDQGLQFLIQYYNGEERAKGNILERFSAQQFPDLHSELNLSSLELGDSALYFCASSNRQGPTATNEKLFFGSGTQLSVL.